This paragraph covers one T cell receptor beta chain sequence. Some clones are missing from TCRdb's copy, which holds only in-frame ones; the method was immunoSEQ multiplex PCR. The sample contains tens of thousands of clones, 90% to 95% of which appear only once. V was clipped by 3 bases and J by 4 bases, with 15 bases between them. Germline V gene data show CDR1 as MDHEN and CDR2 as SYDVKM. CDR3 length: 15 amino acids. These data belong to a study of OX40 agonist ivuxolimab in advanced cancers. Study as a whole: A partial response was reached by three patients: one with hepatocellular carcinoma and two with cutaneous melanoma.

J is TRBJ1-1 and V is TRBV28; D is perhaps TRBD1 (5 bases). The source is an adult with an advanced solid tumor such as melanoma, head and neck, liver or kidney cancer. Sequences were derived from CD4+ or CD8+ T cells sorted from blood, sampled in a trial of the OX40 agonist ivuxolimab. The CDR3 reads CASSLGRGKGTEAFF. In DNA, the CDR3 is TGTGCCAGCAGTTTGGGTAGGGGCAAGGGCACTGAAGCTTTCTTT.